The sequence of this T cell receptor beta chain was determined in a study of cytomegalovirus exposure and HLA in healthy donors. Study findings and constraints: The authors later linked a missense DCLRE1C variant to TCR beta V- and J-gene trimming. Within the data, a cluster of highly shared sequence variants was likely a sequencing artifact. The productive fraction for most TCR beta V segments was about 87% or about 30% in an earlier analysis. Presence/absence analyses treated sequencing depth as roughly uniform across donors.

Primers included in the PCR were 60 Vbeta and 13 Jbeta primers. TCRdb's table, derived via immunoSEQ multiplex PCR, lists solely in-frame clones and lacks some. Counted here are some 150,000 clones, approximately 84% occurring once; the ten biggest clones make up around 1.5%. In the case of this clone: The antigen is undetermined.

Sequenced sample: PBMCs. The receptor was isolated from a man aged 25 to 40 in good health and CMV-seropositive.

Written as DNA, the CDR3 is TGCGCCAGCAGCCAAGTGGGCGGGGGGGCAGAGACCCAGTACTTC. Translation gives CASSQVGGGAETQYF. This sequence joins TRBV4-1 and TRBJ2-5; 9 bases are a match to TRBD2. The junction had 4 bases not matched to a gene; V was cut back by 1 base and J by 4 bases. Germline V lookup: CDR1 MGHRA, CDR2 YSYEKL. This CDR3 is built from 15 residues.